The present T cell receptor (beta chain) was sequenced within a study of T cell responses to AZD1222 COVID-19 vaccine. Study-wide results and caveats: Donors were largely white British and mainly female; clonal diversity was possibly underestimated. Baseline testing showed seropositivity in only six AZD1222 recipients.

Profiling relied on immunoSEQ multiplex PCR, and the TCRdb table lists in-frame clones only, not all of them. The data contain about 150,000 clones, over 85% of them singletons. Remarks on this clone: Its antigen is not known.

Source: peripheral blood, taken on day 0 of AZD1222 vaccination. This TCR came from an adult in good health.

The CDR3 DNA follows: TGCGCCAGCAGCTTGGCCGGGAAGTGGAACACTGAAGCTTTCTTT. This translates into CASSLAGKWNTEAFF. The V call is TRBV5-1, the J call TRBJ1-1; D unresolved. The length of the CDR3 is 15 residues. Germline CDR1 and CDR2: SGHRS and YFSETQ. The V end lost 0 bases, the J end lost 1 base, and 10 bases lay between the germline ends.